Below, one T cell receptor beta chain is given with its context. This record belongs to a study of OX40 agonist ivuxolimab in advanced cancers. TCRdb's copy holds only in-frame clones and misses some; the assay was immunoSEQ multiplex PCR. The table records about 58,000 clones, 75% to 85% of them present only once. The receptor's source is an adult with an advanced solid tumor such as melanoma, head and neck, liver or kidney cancer. The source was CD4+ or CD8+ T cells sorted from blood, collected in a trial of the OX40 agonist ivuxolimab.

CDR3 bases: TGTGCCAGCACCAGCTCTGGGGCCAACGTCCTGACTTTC. Its protein product is CASTSSGANVLTF. V gene TRBV2 combines with J gene TRBJ2-6; D gene uncertain. Germline V gene sequence: CDR1 SNHLY, CDR2 FYNNEI. The V end was cut by 7 bases, the J end by 0 bases, with 4 bases between. The CDR3 length is 13 residues.